Below, 7 T cell receptor beta chains from the same sample are listed, as sequenced in a study of blood T cell repertoires in COVID-19. Using immunoSEQ multiplex PCR, the repertoire was profiled, and TCRdb retains in-frame clones only, with some absent. The sample shows about 220,000 clones, about nine tenths of them seen only once. The source material was peripheral blood. These receptors were collected from a man aged 40-55 years with acute or convalescent COVID-19.

V and J are TRBV14 and TRBJ2-7; TRBD1 aligns across 9 bases. The CDR3 consists of 16 residues. Germline-derived CDR1 and CDR2 are SGHDN and FVKESK. J lost 7 bases, V lost 0 bases, and 10 bases had no gene match. The CDR3 DNA is TGTGCCAGCAGCCAAGATCTCGGGACAGGGTCACAAGAGCAGTACTTC. Encoded protein: CASSQDLGTGSQEQYF.

Points on this clone: Different DNA sequences within this sample yield the same CDR3. The rearrangement links TRBV9 to TRBJ1-1; tentatively, D is TRBD1 (5 bases). The germline V gene encodes CDR1 SGDLS and CDR2 YYNGEE. This CDR3 has 15 amino acids. The V gene lost 2 bases and the J gene lost 1 base, with 12 bases spanning the gap. CDR3 nucleotides: TGTGCCAGCAGCGTCGGAGGGAGGGGGAACACTGAAGCTTTCTTT. This encodes CASSVGGRGNTEAFF.

The chain recombines TRBV3-1 (or the pseudogene TRBV3-2) with TRBJ1-1, with TRBD1 matching 12 bases. Germline V gene lookup returns CDR1 LGHDT and CDR2 YNNKEL (reference sequence). The CDR3 extends over 17 amino acids. Trimming at V came to 4 bases and at J to 6 bases, leaving 12 bases not matched to a gene. DNA of the CDR3: TGTGCCAGCAGCCTCCTCATGTCCGGGACAGGGGGCTCTGAAGCTTTCTTT. Its protein product is CASSLLMSGTGGSEAFF.

The V gene is TRBV10-3, the J gene TRBJ2-1, with TRBD2 matching over 7 bases. Trimming at V came to 0 bases and at J to 6 bases, leaving 8 bases not matched to a gene. The CDR3 is made up of 16 amino acids. Germline assignment: CDR1 ENHRY and CDR2 SYGVKD. The CDR3 coding sequence is TGTGCCATCAGTGAGTCGAAGGGCGGGAGACCCAATGAGCAGTTCTTC. Translating gives CAISESKGGRPNEQFF.

The V gene is TRBV19, the J gene TRBJ2-3; TRBD1 is a possible D gene (5 bases). The CDR3 is 15 amino acids. Between the trimmed V and J ends, which lost 4 bases and 3 bases, there was a span of 14 bases. The V gene's germline CDR1 is LNHDA and CDR2 SQIVND (reference sequence). This chain's CDR3 is CASSTLMGRTDTQYF. CDR3 nucleotides: TGTGCCAGTAGTACGTTGATGGGGCGGACAGATACGCAGTATTTT.

The chain recombines TRBV27 with TRBJ1-2; D is unclear. This CDR3 contains 16 residues. The V end lost 5 bases, the J end lost 8 bases, and 24 bases lay between the germline ends. The germline V gene encodes CDR1 MNHEY and CDR2 SMNVEV (reference sequence). The CDR3 loop reads CASSPQDPAGLRGYTF. The CDR3 DNA follows: TGTGCCAGCAGTCCGCAGGATCCCGCGGGTTTGAGAGGCTACACCTTC.

The chain recombines TRBV9 with TRBJ1-1, with D possibly TRBD1 on 6 matching bases. Germline lookup yields CDR1 SGDLS and CDR2 YYNGEE. The length of the CDR3 is 15 residues. V dropped 6 bases and J dropped 0 bases, with 15 bases sitting between them. The CDR3: CASTGGPAMNTEAFF. The CDR3 DNA sequence: TGTGCCAGCACCGGGGGGCCCGCCATGAACACTGAAGCTTTCTTT.